This T cell receptor (beta chain) was found in a study of cytomegalovirus exposure and HLA in healthy donors. The PCR ran on 60 Vbeta and 13 Jbeta primers. TCRdb's table, derived via immunoSEQ multiplex PCR, lists solely in-frame clones and lacks some. This sample has about 130,000 clones; about 87% occur once, and the top ten carry about 5.5%. The study's findings and limits: Sequencing likely caused a cluster of highly shared sequence variants. About 87% or about 30% of the time was how often most TCR beta V segments were productive, according to an earlier analysis. The study reported that TCR beta sequences accurately predicted HLA-A and HLA-B alleles in most subjects. Immune exposure was documented only through CMV serostatus.

On this clone: The antigen is undetermined.

This sequence was found in a young woman in good health and CMV-seronegative. The sample comprised PBMCs.

The CDR3 nucleotides read TGTGCCAGCAGTTACTCGGGCAGAACCTACGAGCAGTACTTC. It codes for CASSYSGRTYEQYF. The chain uses TRBV6-5 and TRBJ2-7; D gene ambiguous. V gave up 0 bases and J gave up 2 bases, with 8 bases separating them. CDR3 length: 14 amino acids. In germline, CDR1 is MNHEY, CDR2 SVGAGI.